The T cell receptor (beta chain) under discussion was sequenced for a study of T cells in Graves' hyperthyroidism and ophthalmopathy. RNA transcripts yielded amplified TCR beta CDR3 regions. An initial round of RT-PCR targeting the TCR CDR3 relied on the HTBI primer set. TCRdb re-called the multiplex PCR reads through MiXCR, storing one row per CDR3 protein. The table lists around 570,000 distinct CDR3 sequences, 15% to 20% of them singletons. Each diagnosis drew on symptoms, thyroxine, TRAb, thyroid ultrasound and orbital computed tomography findings. Out of about 10 ml of fresh peripheral blood came the PBMCs. Study-wide points: Most expanded thyroid clonotypes above 0.001 also appeared in blood.

Comment on this clonotype: Antigen specificity is unknown.

V was pared by 7 bases and J by 1 base, with 20 bases between. From germline, CDR1 is SGHKS and CDR2 YYEKEE (reference sequence). The CDR3 is made up of 16 amino acids. The material sequenced was blood. The TCR comes from a man aged 40-50 years with Graves' ophthalmopathy. This chain links TRBV5-5 with TRBJ1-2; possibly TRBD1 for D (5 bases). DNA for the CDR3: TGTGCCAGCTCACCTACTTTTCCGGGACTTAACTATGGCTACACCTTC. It yields the protein CASSPTFPGLNYGYTF.